The present T cell receptor beta chain was sequenced within a study of blood T cell repertoires in COVID-19. TCRdb's copy holds only in-frame clones and misses some; the assay was immunoSEQ multiplex PCR. This table holds some 150,000 clones, 84% found once. In this sample, this clone turned up once. The CDR3 runs 15 residues. V was trimmed by 3 bases and J by 4 bases, leaving 15 bases between them. The germline V gene has CDR1 DFQATT and CDR2 SNEGSKA (reference sequence). The sample consisted of peripheral blood. The clonotype originates from a man in his sixties or seventies with acute or convalescent COVID-19. The chain carries TRBV20-1 and TRBJ2-2; D unresolved. CDR3: CSASVSRGGTGELFF. CDR3 coding DNA: TGCAGTGCTAGTGTGTCGAGAGGTGGCACCGGGGAGCTGTTTTTT.